This T cell receptor (beta chain) was sequenced for a study of cytomegalovirus exposure and HLA in healthy donors. The PCR employed 60 Vbeta primers together with 13 Jbeta primers. Assay used: immunoSEQ multiplex PCR; TCRdb lists only in-frame clones, some missing. The sample carries some 130,000 clones, approximately 80% recorded once. Trimming at V came to 7 bases and at J to 4 bases, leaving 8 bases not matched to a gene. CDR3 length: 15 residues. Germline CDR1 is LNHDA and CDR2 is SQIVND (reference sequence). The sequenced sample consisted of PBMCs. The J gene is TRBJ2-2, the V gene TRBV19; TRBD2 aligns across 8 bases. This TCR came from a man aged 35 to 55 in good health and CMV-seronegative. The DNA for the CDR3 is TGTGCCAGTATGGGTGAGGCGGGAGGCACCGGGGAGCTGTTTTTT. This sequence encodes CASMGEAGGTGELFF. Full variable domain (remainder filled in from reference TRBV19 and TRBJ2-2): DGGITQSPKYLFRKEGQNVTLSCEQNLNHDAMYWYRQDPGQGLRLIYYSQIVNDFQKGDIAEGYSVSREKKESFPLTVTSAQKNPTAFYLCASMGEAGGTGELFFGEGSRLTVL.